The rows below give T cell receptor beta chains drawn from one sample of a study of T cell responses to AZD1222 COVID-19 vaccine. Method: immunoSEQ multiplex PCR; TCRdb's copy keeps in-frame clones and lacks some. The sample records fewer than 130,000 clones, around 90% being singletons. Here the sequenced sample was peripheral blood, taken on day 0 of AZD1222 vaccination. Receptors were obtained from an adult in good health. Each CDR3 is given with its conserved first and last residue. Each record gives: V gene, D gene, J gene, clone size, CDR3 DNA, CDR3 protein. A D gene is named only where the DNA matches it firmly. Only part of the rows carry a size: once, few, many, or a class if the clone is expanded.

>TRBV7-9|-|TRBJ1-1|once
TGTGCCAGCAGCTCCAGAGGCACTGAAGCTTTCTTT
CASSSRGTEAFF
>TRBV5-1|-|TRBJ1-1|once
TGCGCCAGCAGCTTGGAGGAGAACACTGAAGCTTTCTTT
CASSLEENTEAFF
>TRBV6-5|-|TRBJ1-4|-
TGTGCCAGCAGATTGACATCTGGGGACGAAAAACTGTTTTTT
CASRLTSGDEKLFF
>TRBV6-5|-|TRBJ1-2|-
TGTGCCAGCAAAGAGGGACTGCCAGGCTATGGCTACACCTTC
CASKEGLPGYGYTF
>TRBV24-1|-|TRBJ1-2|-
TGTGCCACCAGTGACCGCGGGGGGACAAGGCCACATGGCTACACCTTC
CATSDRGGTRPHGYTF
>TRBV5-6|-|TRBJ1-1|-
TGTGCCAGCAGCTCCTCTCCGGGGGCTGTTACTGAAGCTTTCTTT
CASSSSPGAVTEAFF
>TRBV5-1|-|TRBJ1-3|-
TGCGCCAGCAGCTTGGAAGCAGGGAGAAACACCATATATTTT
CASSLEAGRNTIYF
>TRBV24-1|TRBD2|TRBJ2-1|-
TGTGCCACCAGTGGCCCGAGCGGGGGGGCCTTCAATGAGCAGTTCTTC
CATSGPSGGAFNEQFF
>TRBV5-6|-|TRBJ1-2|-
TGTGCCAGCAGATCATCAGGTCTAAGGGGTGGCTACACCTTC
CASRSSGLRGGYTF
>TRBV5-4|-|TRBJ2-7|-
TGTGCCAGCAGCCCACCCCGGGGGAGGGAGCAGTACTTC
CASSPPRGREQYF
>TRBV30|-|TRBJ2-7|-
TGTGCCTGGACGTTCCGGGGGACATCCCGGATCGAGCAGTACTTC
CAWTFRGTSRIEQYF
>TRBV18|-|TRBJ2-7|-
TGTGCCAGCTCACCACGGACCCAGGGGGGTTCCGAGCAGTACTTC
CASSPRTQGGSEQYF
>TRBV25-1|-|TRBJ1-1|-
TGTGCCAGCAGTGAAATTGGGCACGACACTGAAGCTTTCTTT
CASSEIGHDTEAFF
>TRBV6-6|-|TRBJ1-2|once
TGTGCCAGCAGTTACTCCGGGGACTATGGCTACACCTTC
CASSYSGDYGYTF
>TRBV19|-|TRBJ1-1|-
TGTGCCAGTAGTTTCTCCGGGACGGGAGAAGCTTTCTTT
CASSFSGTGEAFF
>TRBV7-9|-|TRBJ1-1|-
TGTGCCAGCAGCTCCGACAGGAACACTGAAGCTTTCTTT
CASSSDRNTEAFF
>TRBV12-3/TRBV12-4|TRBD1|TRBJ2-4|once
TGTGCCAGCCTCCGGCAGGGGGCAAACATTCAGTACTTC
CASLRQGANIQYF
>TRBV4-1|-|TRBJ2-3|-
TGCGCCAGCAGCCAACGACAGCCCAGCACAGATACGCAGTATTTT
CASSQRQPSTDTQYF
>TRBV30|-|TRBJ2-7|-
TGTGCCTGGAGTGTGGGCACAGCCAAAGGGCAGTACTTC
CAWSVGTAKGQYF
>TRBV4-2|-|TRBJ2-7|-
TGTGCCAGCAGCCCACGGAATAGCGGCTACGAGCAGTACTTC
CASSPRNSGYEQYF
>TRBV12-3/TRBV12-4|-|TRBJ1-1|-
TGTGCCAGCAGCCGTGGGGGGGGAGTAGCTTTCTTT
CASSRGGGVAFF
>TRBV15|-|TRBJ1-5|once
TGTGCCACCAGCACCACGGACAAATTTTATAGCAATCAGCCCCAGCATTTT
CATSTTDKFYSNQPQHF
>TRBV6-5|TRBD1|TRBJ1-5|-
TGTGCCAGCAGTTCCCTTACAGGGGTAGCCCAGCATTTT
CASSSLTGVAQHF
>TRBV14|-|TRBJ2-4|-
TGTGCCAGCAGCCAAGATCGGCACATTCAGTACTTC
CASSQDRHIQYF
>TRBV6-5|-|TRBJ1-3|-
TGTGCCAGCAGACAGGGTATAACTGGAAACACCATATATTTT
CASRQGITGNTIYF